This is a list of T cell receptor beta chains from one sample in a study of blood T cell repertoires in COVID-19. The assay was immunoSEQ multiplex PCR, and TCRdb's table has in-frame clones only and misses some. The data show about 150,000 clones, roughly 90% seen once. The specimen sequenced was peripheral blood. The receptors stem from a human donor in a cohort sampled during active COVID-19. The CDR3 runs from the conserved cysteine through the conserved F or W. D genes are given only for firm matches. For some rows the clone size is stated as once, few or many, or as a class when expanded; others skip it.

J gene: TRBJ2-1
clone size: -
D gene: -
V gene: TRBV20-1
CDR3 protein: CSVQAVNEQFF
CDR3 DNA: TGCAGTGTCCAGGCCGTTAATGAGCAGTTCTTC

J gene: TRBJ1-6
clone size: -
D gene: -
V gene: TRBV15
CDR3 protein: CATSVDILYSPLHF
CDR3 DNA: TGTGCCACCAGCGTGGACATCCTCTATTCACCCCTCCACTTT

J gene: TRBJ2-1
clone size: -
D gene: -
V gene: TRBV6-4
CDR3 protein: CASSDSITRPDEQFF
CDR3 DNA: TGTGCCAGCAGTGACTCCATTACTAGGCCGGATGAGCAGTTCTTC

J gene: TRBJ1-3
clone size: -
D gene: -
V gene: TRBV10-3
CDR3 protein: CAISESIRGTGNTIYF
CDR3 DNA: TGTGCCATCAGTGAGTCGATCAGGGGTACTGGAAACACCATATATTTT

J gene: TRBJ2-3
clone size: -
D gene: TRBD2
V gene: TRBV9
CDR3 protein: CASSVGSPTSGGVTDTQYF
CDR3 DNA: TGTGCCAGCAGCGTAGGGTCCCCGACTAGCGGGGGGGTAACAGATACGCAGTATTTT

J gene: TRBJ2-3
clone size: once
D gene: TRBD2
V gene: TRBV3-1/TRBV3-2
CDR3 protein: CASSSDSGRTDTQYF
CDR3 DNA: TGTGCCAGCAGCTCAGACAGCGGGAGGACAGATACGCAGTATTTT

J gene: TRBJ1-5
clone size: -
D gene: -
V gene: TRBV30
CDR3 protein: CAWSPKDLGNQPQHF
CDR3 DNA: TGTGCCTGGAGTCCAAAAGACTTGGGCAATCAGCCCCAGCATTTT

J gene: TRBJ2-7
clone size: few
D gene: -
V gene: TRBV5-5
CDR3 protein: CASSLPAESYEQYF
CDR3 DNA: TGTGCCAGCAGCCTCCCCGCGGAAAGCTACGAGCAGTACTTC

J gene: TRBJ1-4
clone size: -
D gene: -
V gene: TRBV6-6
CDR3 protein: CASRPLSGVEGEKLFF
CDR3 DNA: TGTGCCAGCAGGCCACTCTCCGGGGTGGAGGGTGAAAAACTGTTTTTT

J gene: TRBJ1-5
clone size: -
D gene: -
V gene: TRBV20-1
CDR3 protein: CSASSAGGPLGKGNQPQHF
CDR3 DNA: TGCAGTGCTAGTAGTGCGGGGGGTCCTCTGGGAAAAGGCAATCAGCCCCAGCATTTT

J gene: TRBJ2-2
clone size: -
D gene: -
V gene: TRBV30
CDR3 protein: CAWSVDSGRVGELFF
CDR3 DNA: TGTGCCTGGAGTGTAGATAGCGGACGGGTCGGGGAGCTGTTTTTT

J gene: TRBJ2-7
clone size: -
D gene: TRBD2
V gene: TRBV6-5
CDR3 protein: CASTERGQQYF
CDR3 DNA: TGTGCCAGCACAGAGCGGGGTCAGCAGTACTTC

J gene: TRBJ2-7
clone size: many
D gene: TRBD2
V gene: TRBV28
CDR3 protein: CASSLFQREGREQYF
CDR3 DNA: TGTGCCAGCAGTTTATTCCAGCGGGAGGGCCGCGAGCAGTACTTC

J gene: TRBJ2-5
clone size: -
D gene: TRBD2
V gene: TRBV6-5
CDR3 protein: CASRRGLAGDETQYF
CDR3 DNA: TGTGCCAGCAGACGCGGACTAGCGGGGGATGAGACCCAGTACTTC

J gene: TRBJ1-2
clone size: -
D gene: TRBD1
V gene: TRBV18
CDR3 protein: CASSPGQIYGYTF
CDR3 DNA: TGTGCCAGCTCACCGGGACAGATCTATGGCTACACCTTC

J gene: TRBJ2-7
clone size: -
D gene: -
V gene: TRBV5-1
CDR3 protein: CASSTGLEQYF
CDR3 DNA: TGCGCCAGCAGCACAGGGTTAGAGCAGTACTTC

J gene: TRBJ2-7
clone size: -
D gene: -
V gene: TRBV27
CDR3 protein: CASSLYGVSSYEQYF
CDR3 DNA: TGTGCCAGCAGTTTATACGGGGTAAGCTCCTACGAGCAGTACTTC

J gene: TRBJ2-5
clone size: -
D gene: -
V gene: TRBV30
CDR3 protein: CAWTRLRGQETQYF
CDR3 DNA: TGTGCCTGGACCAGGCTAAGGGGGCAAGAGACCCAGTACTTC

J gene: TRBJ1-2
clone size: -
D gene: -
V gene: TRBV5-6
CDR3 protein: CASSLVGGGGYTF
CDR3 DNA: TGTGCCAGCAGCTTGGTAGGGGGAGGGGGCTACACCTTC

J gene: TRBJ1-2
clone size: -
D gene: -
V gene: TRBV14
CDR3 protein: CASSQEPANYGYTF
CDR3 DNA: TGTGCCAGCAGCCAAGAACCAGCTAACTATGGCTACACCTTC

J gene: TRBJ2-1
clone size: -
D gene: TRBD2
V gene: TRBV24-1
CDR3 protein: CATSEGSGRPYNEQFF
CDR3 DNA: TGTGCCACCAGTGAGGGGAGCGGGAGGCCCTACAATGAGCAGTTCTTC

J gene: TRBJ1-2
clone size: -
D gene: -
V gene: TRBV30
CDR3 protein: CAWTGSANYGYTF
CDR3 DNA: TGTGCCTGGACAGGGTCGGCCAACTATGGCTACACCTTC

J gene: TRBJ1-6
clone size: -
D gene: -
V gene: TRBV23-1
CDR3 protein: CASSQSQSYNSPLHF
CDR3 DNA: TGCGCCAGCAGTCAGTCACAGAGTTATAATTCACCCCTCCACTTT

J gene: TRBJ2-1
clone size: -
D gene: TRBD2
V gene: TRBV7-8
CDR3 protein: CASSYRLAGINEQFF
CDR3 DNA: TGTGCCAGCAGCTATAGACTAGCGGGAATTAATGAGCAGTTCTTC

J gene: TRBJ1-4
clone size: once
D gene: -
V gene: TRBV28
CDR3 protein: CASSLPHSDRRNEKLFF
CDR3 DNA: TGTGCCAGCTCACTACCCCATTCCGACAGGCGTAATGAAAAACTGTTTTTT

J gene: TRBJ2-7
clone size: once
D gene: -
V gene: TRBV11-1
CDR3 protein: CASSKGAYEQYF
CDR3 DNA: TGTGCCAGCAGCAAGGGAGCCTACGAGCAGTACTTC

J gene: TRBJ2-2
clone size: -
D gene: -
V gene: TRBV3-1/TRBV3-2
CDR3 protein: CASSQDQAIRTGELFF
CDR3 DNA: TGTGCCAGCAGCCAAGATCAGGCTATCAGAACCGGGGAGCTGTTTTTT

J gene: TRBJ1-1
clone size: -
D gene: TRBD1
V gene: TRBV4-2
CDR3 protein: CASSQGDRENTEAFF
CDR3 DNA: TGTGCCAGCAGCCAAGGCGACAGGGAGAACACTGAAGCTTTCTTT

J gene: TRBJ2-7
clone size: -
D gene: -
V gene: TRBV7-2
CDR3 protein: CASSLPGLVYEQYF
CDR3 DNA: TGTGCCAGCAGCTTACCGGGACTCGTCTACGAGCAGTACTTC

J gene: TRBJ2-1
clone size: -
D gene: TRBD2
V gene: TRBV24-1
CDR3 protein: CATSDSPGGSEQFF
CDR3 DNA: TGTGCCACCAGTGACTCGCCGGGGGGTTCTGAGCAGTTCTTC

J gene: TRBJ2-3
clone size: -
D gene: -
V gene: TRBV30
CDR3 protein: CAWIRGAKPDTQYF
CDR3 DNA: TGTGCCTGGATTCGGGGGGCTAAACCCGATACGCAGTATTTT

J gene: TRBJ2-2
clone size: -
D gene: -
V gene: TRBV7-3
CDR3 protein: CASSPRSAANTGELFF
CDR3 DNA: TGTGCCAGCAGCCCCCGTTCTGCAGCGAACACCGGGGAGCTGTTTTTT

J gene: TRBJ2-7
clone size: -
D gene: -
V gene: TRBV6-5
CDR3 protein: CASTRQGSHEQYF
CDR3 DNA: TGTGCCAGCACCCGGCAGGGGTCACACGAGCAGTACTTC

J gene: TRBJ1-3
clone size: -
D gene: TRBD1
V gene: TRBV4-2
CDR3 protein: CASSRDRVSGNTIYF
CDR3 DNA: TGTGCCAGCAGCCGGGACAGGGTCTCTGGAAACACCATATATTTT

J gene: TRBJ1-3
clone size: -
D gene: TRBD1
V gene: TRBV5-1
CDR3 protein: CASSGDREANTIYF
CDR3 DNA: TGCGCCAGCAGCGGGGACAGGGAAGCGAACACCATATATTTT

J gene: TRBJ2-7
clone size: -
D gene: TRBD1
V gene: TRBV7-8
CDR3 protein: CASSPDRGFYEQYF
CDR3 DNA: TGTGCCAGCAGCCCGGACAGGGGATTCTACGAGCAGTACTTC

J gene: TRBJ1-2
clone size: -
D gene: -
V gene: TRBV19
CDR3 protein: CASSIYYRANYGYTF
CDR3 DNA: TGTGCCAGTAGTATCTATTACAGAGCTAACTATGGCTACACCTTC

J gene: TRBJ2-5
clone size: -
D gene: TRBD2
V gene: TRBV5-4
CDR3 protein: CASSFPGGAGETQYF
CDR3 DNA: TGTGCCAGCAGCTTCCCCGGGGGGGCGGGGGAGACCCAGTACTTC

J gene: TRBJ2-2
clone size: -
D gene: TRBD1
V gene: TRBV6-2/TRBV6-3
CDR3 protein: CASSKRRDRGIRTNTGELFF
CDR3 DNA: TGTGCCAGCAGTAAACGCCGGGACAGGGGGATCCGGACGAACACCGGGGAGCTGTTTTTT

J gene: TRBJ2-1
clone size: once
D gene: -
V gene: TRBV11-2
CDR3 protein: CASSLVRRDNEQFF
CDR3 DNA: TGTGCCAGCAGCTTAGTGAGGAGGGACAATGAGCAGTTCTTC

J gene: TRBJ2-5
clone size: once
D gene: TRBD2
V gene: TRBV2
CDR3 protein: CASSVSGGARETQYF
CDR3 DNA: TGTGCCAGCAGTGTTAGCGGGGGGGCCCGAGAGACCCAGTACTTC

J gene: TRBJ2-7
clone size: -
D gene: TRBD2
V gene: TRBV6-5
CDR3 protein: CASGSSGGGYEQYF
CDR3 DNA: TGTGCCAGCGGCTCTAGCGGGGGGGGCTACGAGCAGTACTTC

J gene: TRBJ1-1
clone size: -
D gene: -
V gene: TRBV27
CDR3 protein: CASSLKLSTEAFF
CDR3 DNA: TGTGCCAGCAGTCTAAAGCTTAGCACTGAAGCTTTCTTT

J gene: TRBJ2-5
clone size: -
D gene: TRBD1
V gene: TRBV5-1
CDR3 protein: CASSSTGGTRETQYF
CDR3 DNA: TGCGCCAGCAGTTCGACAGGGGGCACGAGAGAGACCCAGTACTTC

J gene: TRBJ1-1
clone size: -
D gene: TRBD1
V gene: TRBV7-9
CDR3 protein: CASSLIRTGNTEAFF
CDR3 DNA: TGTGCCAGCAGCTTAATAAGGACAGGGAACACTGAAGCTTTCTTT

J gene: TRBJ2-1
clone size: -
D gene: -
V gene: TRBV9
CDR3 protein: CASSAGTYNEQFF
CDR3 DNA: TGTGCCAGCAGCGCGGGGACCTACAATGAGCAGTTCTTC

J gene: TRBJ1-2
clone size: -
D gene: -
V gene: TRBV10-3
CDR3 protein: CAISEYAGDFYGYTF
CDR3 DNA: TGTGCCATCAGTGAGTATGCGGGAGACTTCTATGGCTACACCTTC

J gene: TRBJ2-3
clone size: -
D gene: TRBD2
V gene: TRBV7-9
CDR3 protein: CASSLTGGQVDTQYF
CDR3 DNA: TGTGCCAGCAGCTTGACGGGGGGGCAGGTAGATACGCAGTATTTT

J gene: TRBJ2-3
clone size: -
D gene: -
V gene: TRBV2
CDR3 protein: CASSGGLPSTDTQYF
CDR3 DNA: TGTGCCAGCAGTGGAGGCTTACCTAGCACAGATACGCAGTATTTT

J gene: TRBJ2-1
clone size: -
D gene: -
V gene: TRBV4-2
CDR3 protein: CASSQEAGEQFF
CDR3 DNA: TGTGCCAGCAGCCAAGAGGCGGGAGAGCAGTTCTTC

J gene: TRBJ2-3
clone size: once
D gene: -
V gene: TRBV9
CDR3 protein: CASSVGMTSTDTQYF
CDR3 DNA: TGTGCCAGCAGCGTAGGGATGACTAGCACAGATACGCAGTATTTT

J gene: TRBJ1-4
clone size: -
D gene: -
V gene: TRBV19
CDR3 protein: CASSALQGINEKLFF
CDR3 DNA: TGTGCCAGTAGTGCACTGCAGGGCATAAATGAAAAACTGTTTTTT

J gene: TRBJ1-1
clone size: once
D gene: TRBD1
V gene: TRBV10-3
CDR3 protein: CAISSGQGTTEAFF
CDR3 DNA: TGTGCCATCAGTTCGGGACAGGGGACCACTGAAGCTTTCTTT

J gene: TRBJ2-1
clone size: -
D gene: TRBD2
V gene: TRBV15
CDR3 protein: CAIGRGGRNEQFF
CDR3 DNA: TGTGCCATCGGCCGGGGGGGGAGGAATGAGCAGTTCTTC

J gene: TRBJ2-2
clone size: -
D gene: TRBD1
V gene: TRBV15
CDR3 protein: CATSRGSGTAYTGELFF
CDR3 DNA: TGTGCCACCAGCAGAGGTTCAGGGACAGCCTACACCGGGGAGCTGTTTTTT

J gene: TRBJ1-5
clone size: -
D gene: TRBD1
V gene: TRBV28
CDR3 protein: CASSRLTQGGDQPQHF
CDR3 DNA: TGTGCCAGCAGTCGCCTAACTCAGGGGGGTGATCAGCCCCAGCATTTT

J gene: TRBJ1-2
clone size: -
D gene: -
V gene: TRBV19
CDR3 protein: CASSDPAGEDYGYTF
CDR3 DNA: TGTGCCAGTAGCGACCCTGCAGGGGAAGACTATGGCTACACCTTC